This T cell receptor (beta chain) comes out of a study of T cells in Graves' hyperthyroidism and ophthalmopathy (dated by TCRdb to between 2019 and 2020). About the investigation overall: Peripheral blood was collected at initial diagnosis, before any treatment. The paper describes TCR Vbeta CDR3 sequencing of 120 to 150 peripheral blood samples, made up of some 40 ophthalmopathy patients, roughly 80 hyperthyroidism patients and about 17 progressor patients. For training and testing, the 100 or so patients in the discovery cohort were randomly divided in a 7:3 ratio. To identify distinguishing TCR V-J signatures, a discovery cohort of roughly 100 patients was used, comprising 43 with Graves' ophthalmopathy and 57 with stable Graves' hyperthyroidism. Prospective prediction of ophthalmopathy was tested in an independent validation cohort of about 19 hyperthyroidism patients and 17 patients who later progressed to ophthalmopathy. In addition, the study compared T-cell repertoires in thyroid tissue and in blood from five or six Graves' hyperthyroidism patients. After sampling, hyperthyroidism patients received methimazole starting at 30 mg daily, and ophthalmopathy patients received high-dose intravenous methylprednisolone. Broad study findings and their caveats: Blood samples also contained most of the expanded thyroid clonotypes (frequency above 0.001), which suggests that blood repertoires may reflect thyroid immune responses. Sample size was not statistically predetermined, and blinding of investigators to group allocation was not performed. In validation, progression to ophthalmopathy was predicted by the model with around 70% sensitivity and roughly 72% specificity, a median of approximately 6.5 months before onset. A model built on a 13 V-J signature distinguished ophthalmopathy from stable hyperthyroidism, reaching around 90% sensitivity and under 84% specificity in cross-validation and 80%/75% in testing.

As for this clonotype: Its antigen remains unidentified. No base qualities exist here, and no much larger clone lies one base off it.

In the ophthalmopathy patients, disease was moderately to severely active, with a Clinical Activity Score of 3 or more, a NOSPECS grade of 4 or more, and a duration of less than 3 months. Exclusion was applied to patients with uncontrolled infections, other autoimmune diseases, pregnancy or lactation. Diagnoses were established on the basis of clinical symptoms, serum thyroxine and TRAb, thyroid ultrasound, and orbital computed tomography. Ficoll-Paque density gradient centrifugation was used to isolate PBMCs from around 10 ml of fresh peripheral blood. Total RNA was extracted with Trizol reagent, and quality was checked on an Agilent 2100 Bioanalyzer. The germline V gene encodes CDR1 LGHNA and CDR2 YNFKEQ. The V end gives up 1 base and the J end 7 bases, leaving 4 bases in the junction not matched to a gene. The CDR3 runs 16 residues from the cysteine to the phenylalanine. Of all the DNA, just the CDR3 is kept, 48 bases in frame from base 1.

TCR beta CDR3 regions were amplified from RNA transcripts. The first round of RT-PCR for the TCR CDR3 was performed with the HTBI primer set and the Qiagen OneStep RT-PCR kit. A second multiplex PCR round built the libraries, followed by size selection and purification. Paired-end sequencing of the libraries was performed with 100 bp reads on an Illumina HiSeq2000. As for the original processing: SOAPnuke was used to process the raw data, removing reads that contained adapters or uncalled bases, had a mean Phred below 15, or lacked an exact match to the constant primer or identifier. COPE v1.2.5 was used to merge the high-quality paired reads, and each unique nucleotide sequence was defined as a clonotype. Clonotypes were aligned to IMGT TRBV, TRBD and TRBJ reference segments using MiTCR v1.1. The analysis was restricted to V-J combinations with a frequency above 0.0001, which together covered about 99% of the repertoires. A TCS score was defined as the ratio of F50 (clonal expansion) to E x V (chaos), with BLOSUM62-based TCRdist applied between CDR3 peptides within each V-J. Welch's t-statistics and random forest reduced just over 500 V-J features to roughly 13, which were used in a naive Bayes classifier (R e1071). TCRdb ran its own pipeline on the public reads, namely fastp trimming at Q25 and MiXCR clone calling, and kept in-frame beta chains. Duplicate CDR3 protein sequences are folded into a single record with the most common DNA and genes. The V and J calls here are based on TCRdb, not the publication. The sample yields hundreds of thousands of distinct CDR3 sequences; around 20% were counted once. The ten largest clones add up to 30% to 40% of the sample.

The sequenced sample was blood. This clonotype was obtained from a man aged 30-40 years with Graves' ophthalmopathy. The rearranged chain carries TRBV4-2 and TRBJ2-2; 12 junctional bases match TRBD2. For the CDR3, the sequence is CASSQVASGRDGELFF. At the DNA level, the sequence is TGTGCCAGCAGCCAAGTTGCTAGCGGGAGGGACGGGGAGCTGTTTTTT.